A selection of T cell receptor beta chains follows, all from one sample in a study of identical twins. TCRdb analysed the 5' RACE reads with MiXCR anew, one entry per CDR3 protein. The table has 690,000 or so distinct CDR3 sequences, over 8.5% seen once; the top ten hold approximately 0.96%. The same sample was also used in a study of yellow fever vaccine responses in identical twins.

Material: PBMCs. The receptor source for this set is a woman between 18 and 29 years old in good health. Both conserved end residues are part of each CDR3. D genes are given only for firm matches. Some rows mark clone size as missing; the rest say once, few, many or name a class of expanded clone.

d_gene: TRBD1; j_gene: TRBJ2-7; abundance: NA; v_gene: TRBV27; CDR3aa: CASNTGGLGFHEQYF; CDR3nt: TGTGCCAGCAATACAGGGGGCCTCGGATTCCACGAGCAGTACTTC
d_gene: TRBD2; j_gene: TRBJ2-1; abundance: many; v_gene: TRBV2; CDR3aa: CASSEFIAGGNEQFF; CDR3nt: TGTGCCAGCAGTGAATTTATAGCGGGGGGGAATGAGCAGTTCTTC
d_gene: TRBD1; j_gene: TRBJ2-1; abundance: many; v_gene: TRBV10-3; CDR3aa: CATDGQGTYNEQFF; CDR3nt: TGTGCCACCGACGGACAGGGGACCTACAATGAGCAGTTCTTC
d_gene: NA; j_gene: TRBJ2-2; abundance: NA; v_gene: TRBV18; CDR3aa: CASSPRAANTGELFF; CDR3nt: TGTGCCAGCTCACCTAGGGCAGCAAACACCGGGGAGCTGTTTTTT
d_gene: NA; j_gene: TRBJ1-5; abundance: NA; v_gene: TRBV27; CDR3aa: CASSADSTGGNQPQHF; CDR3nt: TGTGCCAGCAGCGCCGACTCGACGGGGGGCAATCAGCCCCAGCATTTT
d_gene: NA; j_gene: TRBJ1-5; abundance: NA; v_gene: TRBV6-5; CDR3aa: CASSWSSDQPQHF; CDR3nt: TGTGCCAGCAGTTGGTCGAGTGATCAGCCCCAGCATTTT
d_gene: NA; j_gene: TRBJ2-7; abundance: NA; v_gene: TRBV20-1; CDR3aa: CSAEGPFDEQYF; CDR3nt: TGCAGTGCTGAAGGTCCTTTTGACGAGCAGTACTTC
d_gene: NA; j_gene: TRBJ1-1; abundance: few; v_gene: TRBV7-9; CDR3aa: CASSLLLAGRDTEAFF; CDR3nt: TGTGCCAGCAGCTTACTTCTTGCAGGTCGCGACACTGAAGCTTTCTTT
d_gene: NA; j_gene: TRBJ2-2; abundance: NA; v_gene: TRBV11-2; CDR3aa: CASSFSLQTNTGELFF; CDR3nt: TGTGCCAGCAGCTTTAGTTTACAGACGAACACCGGGGAGCTGTTTTTT
d_gene: NA; j_gene: TRBJ1-1; abundance: many; v_gene: TRBV13; CDR3aa: CASSSRARGLNTEAFF; CDR3nt: TGTGCCAGCAGCTCTCGGGCCCGGGGGCTGAACACTGAAGCTTTCTTT
d_gene: NA; j_gene: TRBJ2-7; abundance: NA; v_gene: TRBV7-6; CDR3aa: CASSSWDSLDEQYF; CDR3nt: TGTGCCAGCAGCTCCTGGGACTCCCTAGACGAGCAGTACTTC
d_gene: NA; j_gene: TRBJ2-2; abundance: NA; v_gene: TRBV4-2; CDR3aa: CASSQESQTGVHGELFF; CDR3nt: TGTGCCAGCAGCCAAGAAAGCCAGACCGGGGTCCACGGGGAGCTGTTTTTT
d_gene: TRBD1; j_gene: TRBJ2-3; abundance: many; v_gene: TRBV20-1; CDR3aa: CSASGQGAGDTQYF; CDR3nt: TGCAGTGCCTCTGGACAGGGGGCAGGTGATACGCAGTATTTT
d_gene: TRBD2; j_gene: TRBJ2-1; abundance: NA; v_gene: TRBV29-1; CDR3aa: CSVERGGQFF; CDR3nt: TGCAGCGTTGAACGGGGGGGGCAGTTCTTC
d_gene: TRBD2; j_gene: TRBJ2-1; abundance: NA; v_gene: TRBV7-8; CDR3aa: CASSPYSGGALDEQFF; CDR3nt: TGTGCCAGCAGCCCTTATAGCGGGGGGGCACTCGATGAGCAGTTCTTC
d_gene: TRBD2; j_gene: TRBJ2-1; abundance: NA; v_gene: TRBV7-2; CDR3aa: CASSSNRLAGGNEQFF; CDR3nt: TGTGCCAGCAGCTCCAATCGACTAGCGGGGGGCAATGAGCAGTTCTTC
d_gene: NA; j_gene: TRBJ2-3; abundance: few; v_gene: TRBV28; CDR3aa: CASSLVSATTDTQYF; CDR3nt: TGTGCCAGCAGTTTAGTTAGCGCCACCACAGATACGCAGTATTTT
d_gene: TRBD2; j_gene: TRBJ2-2; abundance: NA; v_gene: TRBV4-3; CDR3aa: CASSQERGFAGELFF; CDR3nt: TGCGCCAGCAGCCAAGAGCGGGGGTTCGCCGGGGAGCTGTTTTTT
d_gene: NA; j_gene: TRBJ2-5; abundance: NA; v_gene: TRBV5-4; CDR3aa: CASSLSTSAQYF; CDR3nt: TGTGCCAGCAGCTTGTCGACTTCGGCCCAGTACTTC
d_gene: TRBD2; j_gene: TRBJ2-3; abundance: many; v_gene: TRBV12-3/TRBV12-4; CDR3aa: CASSPYGGGAGDTQYF; CDR3nt: TGTGCCAGCAGCCCGTACGGCGGGGGGGCAGGCGATACGCAGTATTTT
d_gene: NA; j_gene: TRBJ2-7; abundance: NA; v_gene: TRBV20-1; CDR3aa: CSARPQNYEQYF; CDR3nt: TGCAGTGCTAGACCCCAGAATTACGAGCAGTACTTC
d_gene: NA; j_gene: TRBJ2-7; abundance: NA; v_gene: TRBV24-1; CDR3aa: CATKRRAYEQYF; CDR3nt: TGTGCCACCAAGCGGCGGGCCTACGAGCAGTACTTC
d_gene: NA; j_gene: TRBJ2-1; abundance: NA; v_gene: TRBV3-1; CDR3aa: CATSKDRVGVREQFF; CDR3nt: TGTGCCACCAGCAAAGATCGGGTGGGAGTACGGGAGCAGTTCTTC
d_gene: NA; j_gene: TRBJ2-1; abundance: NA; v_gene: TRBV4-3; CDR3aa: CASSPIDSNEQFF; CDR3nt: TGCGCCAGCAGCCCTATAGACAGCAATGAGCAGTTCTTC
d_gene: NA; j_gene: TRBJ2-7; abundance: many; v_gene: TRBV29-1; CDR3aa: CSATKGSNSYEQYF; CDR3nt: TGCAGCGCCACGAAGGGGAGCAACTCCTACGAGCAGTACTTC
d_gene: NA; j_gene: TRBJ2-1; abundance: NA; v_gene: TRBV3-1; CDR3aa: CASSQEGPREQFF; CDR3nt: TGTGCCAGCAGCCAAGAGGGCCCACGGGAGCAGTTCTTC
d_gene: TRBD1; j_gene: TRBJ1-2; abundance: NA; v_gene: TRBV12-3/TRBV12-4; CDR3aa: CASSDRGFYGYTF; CDR3nt: TGTGCCAGCAGTGACAGGGGGTTCTATGGCTACACCTTC
d_gene: TRBD2; j_gene: TRBJ2-5; abundance: NA; v_gene: TRBV5-1; CDR3aa: CASSEGTSEMETQYF; CDR3nt: TGCGCCAGCAGCGAGGGGACTAGCGAAATGGAGACCCAGTACTTC
d_gene: TRBD2; j_gene: TRBJ2-5; abundance: few; v_gene: TRBV29-1; CDR3aa: CSVLLLAGGLETQYF; CDR3nt: TGCAGCGTCCTCCTTCTAGCGGGGGGGCTTGAGACCCAGTACTTC
d_gene: TRBD1; j_gene: TRBJ2-2; abundance: few; v_gene: TRBV4-3; CDR3aa: CASSKNRGQELFF; CDR3nt: TGCGCCAGCAGCAAAAACAGGGGGCAGGAGCTGTTTTTT
d_gene: NA; j_gene: TRBJ2-3; abundance: NA; v_gene: TRBV4-1; CDR3aa: CASSQEGGGFTDTQYF; CDR3nt: TGCGCCAGCAGCCAAGAAGGTGGGGGCTTCACAGATACGCAGTATTTT
d_gene: NA; j_gene: TRBJ2-5; abundance: many; v_gene: TRBV27; CDR3aa: CASSLSIWGQETQYF; CDR3nt: TGTGCCAGCAGTTTATCGATTTGGGGACAAGAGACCCAGTACTTC
d_gene: NA; j_gene: TRBJ2-2; abundance: many; v_gene: TRBV29-1; CDR3aa: CSVRRGTSTGELFF; CDR3nt: TGCAGCGTTCGCAGGGGAACTAGCACCGGGGAGCTGTTTTTT
d_gene: NA; j_gene: TRBJ2-1; abundance: NA; v_gene: TRBV7-2; CDR3aa: CASSFAREKARGIGYNEQFF; CDR3nt: TGTGCCAGCAGCTTCGCCCGGGAGAAAGCGCGGGGTATAGGCTACAATGAGCAGTTCTTC
d_gene: NA; j_gene: TRBJ2-7; abundance: many; v_gene: TRBV4-3; CDR3aa: CASSQDPEAYEQYF; CDR3nt: TGCGCCAGCAGCCAAGACCCTGAGGCCTACGAGCAGTACTTC
d_gene: NA; j_gene: TRBJ2-5; abundance: few; v_gene: TRBV30; CDR3aa: CAWSLGQLQVPQETQYF; CDR3nt: TGTGCCTGGAGTCTCGGGCAGCTCCAGGTCCCCCAAGAGACCCAGTACTTC
d_gene: NA; j_gene: TRBJ2-1; abundance: NA; v_gene: TRBV29-1; CDR3aa: CSVETRTSYNEQFF; CDR3nt: TGCAGCGTTGAAACCCGGACATCCTACAATGAGCAGTTCTTC
d_gene: NA; j_gene: TRBJ1-1; abundance: many; v_gene: TRBV13; CDR3aa: CASSTGLEGTEAFF; CDR3nt: TGTGCCAGCAGCACAGGACTGGAGGGCACTGAAGCTTTCTTT
d_gene: NA; j_gene: TRBJ2-7; abundance: NA; v_gene: TRBV7-9; CDR3aa: CASSPWPSIYSYEQYF; CDR3nt: TGTGCCAGCAGCCCCTGGCCTAGCATTTATTCCTACGAGCAGTACTTC
d_gene: TRBD1; j_gene: TRBJ1-6; abundance: many; v_gene: TRBV20-1; CDR3aa: CSARGIRGDSPLHF; CDR3nt: TGCAGTGCTAGAGGGATCAGGGGGGATTCACCCCTCCACTTT
d_gene: NA; j_gene: TRBJ2-1; abundance: many; v_gene: TRBV12-3/TRBV12-4; CDR3aa: CASSLKGVSEQFF; CDR3nt: TGTGCCAGCAGTCTTAAGGGGGTATCTGAGCAGTTCTTC
d_gene: TRBD1; j_gene: TRBJ1-1; abundance: NA; v_gene: TRBV20-1; CDR3aa: CSAQGDRGGGTEAFF; CDR3nt: TGCAGTGCTCAAGGGGACAGGGGAGGGGGCACTGAAGCTTTCTTT
d_gene: NA; j_gene: TRBJ2-5; abundance: many; v_gene: TRBV20-1; CDR3aa: CSARDSGETQYF; CDR3nt: TGCAGTGCTAGAGATTCTGGGGAGACCCAGTACTTC
d_gene: NA; j_gene: TRBJ2-3; abundance: many; v_gene: TRBV6-4; CDR3aa: CASSDSASATDTQYF; CDR3nt: TGTGCCAGCAGTGACTCAGCGTCAGCAACAGATACGCAGTATTTT
d_gene: TRBD2; j_gene: TRBJ2-2; abundance: few; v_gene: TRBV20-1; CDR3aa: CSARGSTGTSEFGELFF; CDR3nt: TGCAGTGCTAGGGGCTCTACCGGGACTAGTGAGTTCGGGGAGCTGTTTTTT
d_gene: TRBD1; j_gene: TRBJ1-5; abundance: few; v_gene: TRBV5-1; CDR3aa: CASSLEGTGGNQPQHF; CDR3nt: TGCGCCAGCAGCTTGGAAGGGACAGGGGGCAATCAGCCCCAGCATTTT